This T cell receptor (beta chain) was retrieved from a study of T cells in localized non-small cell lung cancer. This CDR3 has 15 amino acids. The germline V gene encodes CDR1 LNHDA and CDR2 SQIVND (reference sequence). Between the trimmed V and J ends, which lost 5 bases and 3 bases, there was a span of 13 bases. This clone has only a few counts. Its antigen is not identified. Assay used: immunoSEQ multiplex PCR; TCRdb lists only in-frame clones, some missing. The table includes fewer than 20,000 clones, about 80% detected once. Study-wide results and caveats: Adjacent lung was found to contain a median approximately 60 of the top 100 tumor clones. The greatest T cell clonality was found in uninvolved adjacent lung (higher than in tumor).

The clonotype comes from a male donor aged 60 or over with stage I lung adenocarcinoma. Here the sequenced sample was peripheral blood, taken before any cancer treatment. J is TRBJ2-2 and V is TRBV19; TRBD1 or TRBD2 may be the D gene (5 bases each). CDR3 DNA sequence: TGTGCCAGTAGTGCAGGGACGGGATACACCGGGGAGCTGTTTTTT. This gives the protein CASSAGTGYTGELFF.